This TCR beta chain was observed in a study of T cells in Graves' hyperthyroidism and ophthalmopathy. Study results and caveats: Separation of ophthalmopathy from stable hyperthyroidism was achieved by a 13 V-J model.

Germline loops: CDR1 LNHDA, CDR2 SQIVND (reference sequence). V lost 3 bases and J lost 1, with 10 bases in between. The CDR3 length is 14 residues. Concerning this clonotype: Its antigen is still unknown.

Newly diagnosed patients aged 18 to 65 had hyperthyroidism of under 2 months' duration. Diagnoses used clinical symptoms, serum thyroxine and TRAb, thyroid ultrasound and orbital computed tomography. It was RNA transcripts that yielded the amplified TCR beta CDR3 regions. TCR CDR3 regions were first amplified by RT-PCR with HTBI primers. Via MiXCR, TCRdb re-called the multiplex PCR reads, giving one row per CDR3 protein. The data contain around 240,000 distinct CDR3 sequences, about 14% of them singletons. J is TRBJ2-7 and V is TRBV19; D ambiguous. Material: blood. The clonotype comes from a woman in her 40s with Graves' hyperthyroidism that later progressed to Graves' ophthalmopathy. The CDR3 bases are TGTGCCAGTAGTATGGCTACAGCGTCCTACGAGCAGTACTTC. Amino acids: CASSMATASYEQYF.